The T cell receptor beta chain described here comes from a study of T cell responses to AZD1222 COVID-19 vaccine. Looked up from germline, CDR1 is SGHTA and CDR2 is FQGNSA. The CDR3 has 13 residues. Trimming stripped 4 bases from V and 3 bases from J, with 10 bases between. This table comes from immunoSEQ multiplex PCR, and its TCRdb copy is limited to in-frame clones, with some not included. The sample lists more than 95,000 clones, roughly 90% occurring once. This TCR derives from an adult in good health. The sample consisted of peripheral blood, taken on day 0 of AZD1222 vaccination. V gene TRBV7-2 combines with J gene TRBJ2-7; D tentatively reads TRBD1 or TRBD2 (5 bases each). The CDR3 DNA sequence: TGTGCCAGCAGCTCGGGACGATTCTACGAGCAGTACTTC. Protein: CASSSGRFYEQYF.